This note documents a single T cell receptor beta chain sequence. The sample originates from a study of Ad26.COV2.S vaccination and SARS-CoV-2 variants. This sample's treatment: 15 to 20 received Ad26.COV2.S at low or high dose, single or two shots; roughly five received placebo; per-sample allocation not given. Specimen acquisition occurred on day 63 following the initial vaccine or placebo injection. Produced via immunoSEQ multiplex PCR; TCRdb's table is partial and in-frame only. The table shows 250,000 or so clones, with approximately 88% occurring only once. Germline V gene sequence: CDR1 MNHEY, CDR2 SMNVEV (reference sequence). Trimming removed 3 bases from V and 0 bases from J, with 9 bases in between. This CDR3 region has 16 residues.

This TCR derives from a person aged 18 to 65 who received the Ad26.COV2.S COVID-19 vaccine or a placebo. The specimen was peripheral blood, collected in a trial of Ad26.COV2.S vaccine versus placebo. The V gene is TRBV27, the J gene TRBJ1-6; D perhaps matches TRBD1 (5 bases). In DNA form, the CDR3 reads TGTGCCAGCAGTTTGGTAGGGGCCTCCTATAATTCACCCCTCCACTTT. Residues: CASSLVGASYNSPLHF.